This entry is about one T cell receptor beta chain. These data come from a study of blood T cell repertoires in COVID-19. V was shortened by 6 bases and J by 4 bases, with 10 bases between the two germline ends. Germline values: CDR1 MNHEY, CDR2 SVGAGI. CDR3 length: 13 residues. TCRdb's table, derived via immunoSEQ multiplex PCR, lists solely in-frame clones and lacks some. The data show around 180,000 clones, roughly 91% seen once. The rearrangement joins TRBV6-5 to TRBJ2-1; possible D gene TRBD1, 5 bases. The specimen was peripheral blood. The sequence came from a human donor in a cohort sampled during active COVID-19. This CDR3 is CASSSTVYNEQFF. CDR3 nucleotide sequence: TGTGCCAGCAGCTCGACAGTTTACAATGAGCAGTTCTTC.